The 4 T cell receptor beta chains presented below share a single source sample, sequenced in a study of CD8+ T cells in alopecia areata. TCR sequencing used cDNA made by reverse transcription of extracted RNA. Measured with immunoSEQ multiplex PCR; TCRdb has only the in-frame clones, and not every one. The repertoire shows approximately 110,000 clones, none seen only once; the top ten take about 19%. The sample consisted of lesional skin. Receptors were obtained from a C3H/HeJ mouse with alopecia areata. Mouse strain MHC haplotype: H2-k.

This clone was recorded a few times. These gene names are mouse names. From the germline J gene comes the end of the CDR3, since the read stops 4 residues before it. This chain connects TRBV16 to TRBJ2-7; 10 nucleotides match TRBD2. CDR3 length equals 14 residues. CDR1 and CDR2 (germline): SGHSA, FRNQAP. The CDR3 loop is CASSFNWGGYEQYF. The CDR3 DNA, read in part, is TGTGCAAGCAGCTTTAACTGGGGGGGGTAT.

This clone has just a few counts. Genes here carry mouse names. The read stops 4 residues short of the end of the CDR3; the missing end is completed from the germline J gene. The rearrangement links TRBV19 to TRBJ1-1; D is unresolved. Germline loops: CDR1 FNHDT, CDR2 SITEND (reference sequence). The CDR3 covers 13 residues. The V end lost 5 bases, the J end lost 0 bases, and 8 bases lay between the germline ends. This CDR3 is CASSHYKNTEVFF. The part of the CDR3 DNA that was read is TGTGCCAGCAGCCATTACAAGAACACA.

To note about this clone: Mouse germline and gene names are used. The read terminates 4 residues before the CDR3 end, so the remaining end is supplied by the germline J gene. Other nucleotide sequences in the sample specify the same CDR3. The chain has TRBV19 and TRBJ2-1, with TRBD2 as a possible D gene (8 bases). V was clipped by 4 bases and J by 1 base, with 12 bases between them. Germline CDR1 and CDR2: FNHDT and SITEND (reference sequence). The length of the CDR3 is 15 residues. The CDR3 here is CASSPGGGNYAEQFF. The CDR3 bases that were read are TGTGCCAGCAGTCCAGGGGGGGGCAACTATGCT.

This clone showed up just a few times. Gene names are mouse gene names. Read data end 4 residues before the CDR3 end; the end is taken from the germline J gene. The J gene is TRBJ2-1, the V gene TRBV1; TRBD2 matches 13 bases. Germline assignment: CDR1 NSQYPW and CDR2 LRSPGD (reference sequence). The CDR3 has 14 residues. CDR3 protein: CTCSGLGGRAEQFF. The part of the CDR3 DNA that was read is TGCACCTGCTCCGGACTGGGGGGGCGGGCT. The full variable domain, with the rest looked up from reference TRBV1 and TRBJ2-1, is VTLLEQNPRWRLVPRGQAVNLRCILKNSQYPWMSWYQQDLQKQLQWLFTLRSPGDKEVKSLPGADYLATRVTDTELRLQVANMSQGRTLYCTCSGLGGRAEQFFGPGTRLTVL.